This TCR beta chain was observed in a study of early stage breast cancer tumors. Trimming removed 6 bases at V and 3 bases at J, with 14 bases between. Germline loops: CDR1 SGHRS, CDR2 YFSETQ. The CDR3 has 14 residues. This clone was counted between two and nine times. TCRdb's table, derived via immunoSEQ multiplex PCR, lists solely in-frame clones and lacks some. The table includes about 28,000 clones, roughly three fifths detected once. Sequencing input: breast tumor tissue. This sequence joins TRBV5-1 and TRBJ2-3, with D tentatively TRBD1 or TRBD2 (5 bases each). The TCR sequence derives from a person between 50 and 60 years old with breast cancer. The CDR3 here is CASKGPAITDTQYF. In DNA, the CDR3 is TGCGCCAGCAAGGGACCGGCGATAACAGATACGCAGTATTTT.